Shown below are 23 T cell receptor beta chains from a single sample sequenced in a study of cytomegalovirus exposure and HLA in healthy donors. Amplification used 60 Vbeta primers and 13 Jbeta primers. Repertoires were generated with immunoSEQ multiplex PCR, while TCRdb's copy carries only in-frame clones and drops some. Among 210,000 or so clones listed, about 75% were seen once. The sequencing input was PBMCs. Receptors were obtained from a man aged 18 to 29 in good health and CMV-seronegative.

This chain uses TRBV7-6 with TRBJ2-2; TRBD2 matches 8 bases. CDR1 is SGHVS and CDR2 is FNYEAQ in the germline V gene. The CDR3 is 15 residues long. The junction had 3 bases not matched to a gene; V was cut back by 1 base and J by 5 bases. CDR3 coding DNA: TGTGCCAGCAGCTTAGTTCCGGGGGGGACCGGGGAGCTGTTTTTT. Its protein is CASSLVPGGTGELFF.

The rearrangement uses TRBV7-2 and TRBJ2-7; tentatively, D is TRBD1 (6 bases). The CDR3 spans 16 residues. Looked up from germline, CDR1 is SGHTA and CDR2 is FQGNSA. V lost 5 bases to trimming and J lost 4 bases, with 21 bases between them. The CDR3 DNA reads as TGTGCCAGCAGCCCACGGGGTTGGGGGACACAGTACGAGCAGTACTTC. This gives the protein CASSPRGWGTQYEQYF.

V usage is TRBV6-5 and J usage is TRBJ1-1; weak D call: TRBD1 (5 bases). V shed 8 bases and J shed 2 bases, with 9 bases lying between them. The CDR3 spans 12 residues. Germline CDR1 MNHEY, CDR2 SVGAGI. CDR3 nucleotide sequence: TGTGCCAGCCAAGGGGTTAACACTGAAGCTTTCTTT. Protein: CASQGVNTEAFF.

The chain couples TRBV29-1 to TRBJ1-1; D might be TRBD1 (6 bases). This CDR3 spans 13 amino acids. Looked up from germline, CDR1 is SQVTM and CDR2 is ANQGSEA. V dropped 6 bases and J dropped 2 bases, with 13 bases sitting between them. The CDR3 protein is CSVGHRLNTEAFF. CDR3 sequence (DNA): TGCAGCGTGGGACACCGCCTCAACACTGAAGCTTTCTTT.

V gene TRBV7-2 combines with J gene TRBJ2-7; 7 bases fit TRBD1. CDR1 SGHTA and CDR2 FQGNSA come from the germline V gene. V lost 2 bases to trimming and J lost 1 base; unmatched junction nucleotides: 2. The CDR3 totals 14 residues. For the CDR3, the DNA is TGTGCCAGCAGCTTAAGGGGACAGTCCTACGAGCAGTACTTC. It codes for CASSLRGQSYEQYF.

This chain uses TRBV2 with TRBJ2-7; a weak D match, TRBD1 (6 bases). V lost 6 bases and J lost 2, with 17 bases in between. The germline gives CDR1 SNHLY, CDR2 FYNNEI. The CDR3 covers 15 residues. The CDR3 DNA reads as TGTGCCAGCAGAGGGGACACTCAGATCCCCTACGAGCAGTACTTC. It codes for CASRGDTQIPYEQYF.

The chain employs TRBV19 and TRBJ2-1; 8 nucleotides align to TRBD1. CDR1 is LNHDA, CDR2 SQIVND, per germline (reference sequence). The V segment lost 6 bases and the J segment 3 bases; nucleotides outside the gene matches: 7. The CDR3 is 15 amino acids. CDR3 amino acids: CASRRTGSGYNEQFF. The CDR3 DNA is TGTGCCAGTAGGAGGACAGGGTCGGGCTACAATGAGCAGTTCTTC.

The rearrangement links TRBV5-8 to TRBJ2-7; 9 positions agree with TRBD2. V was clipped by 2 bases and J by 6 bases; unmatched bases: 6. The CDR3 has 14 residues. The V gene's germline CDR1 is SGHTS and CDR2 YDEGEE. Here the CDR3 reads CASSFPGLASEQYF. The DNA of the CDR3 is TGTGCCAGCAGCTTCCCGGGACTAGCTTCCGAGCAGTACTTC.

The CDR3 loop is CASSFVAPQGAGGNTIYF. CDR3 DNA: TGTGCCAGCAGTTTCGTCGCCCCCCAGGGGGCAGGTGGAAACACCATATATTTT. J is TRBJ1-3 and V is TRBV28; TRBD1 aligns across 8 bases. CDR3 length equals 18 residues. Trimming removed 3 bases from V and 3 bases from J; junction bases left unmatched: 13. Germline V gives CDR1 MDHEN, CDR2 SYDVKM.

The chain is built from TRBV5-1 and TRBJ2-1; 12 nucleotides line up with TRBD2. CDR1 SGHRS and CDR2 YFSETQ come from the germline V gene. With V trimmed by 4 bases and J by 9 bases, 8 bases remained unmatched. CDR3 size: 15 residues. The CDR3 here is CASSATSGSTREQFF. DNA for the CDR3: TGCGCCAGCAGCGCGACTAGCGGGAGTACACGTGAGCAGTTCTTC.

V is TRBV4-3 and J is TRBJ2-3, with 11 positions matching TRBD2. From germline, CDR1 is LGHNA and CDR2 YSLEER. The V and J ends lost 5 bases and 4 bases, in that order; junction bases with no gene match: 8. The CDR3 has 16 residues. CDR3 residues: CASSSHGTSGSDTQYF. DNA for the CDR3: TGCGCCAGCAGCTCCCACGGGACTAGCGGCTCAGATACGCAGTATTTT.

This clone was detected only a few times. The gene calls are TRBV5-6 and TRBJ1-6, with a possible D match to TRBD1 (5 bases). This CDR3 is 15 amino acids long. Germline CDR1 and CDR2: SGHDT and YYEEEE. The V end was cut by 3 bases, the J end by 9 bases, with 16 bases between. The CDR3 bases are TGTGCCAGCAGCTCCACCCAGGGAGGAGGTTCACCCCTCCACTTT. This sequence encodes CASSSTQGGGSPLHF.

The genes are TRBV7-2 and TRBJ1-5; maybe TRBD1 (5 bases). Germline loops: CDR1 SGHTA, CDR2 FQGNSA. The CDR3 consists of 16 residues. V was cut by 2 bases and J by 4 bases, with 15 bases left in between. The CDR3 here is CASSLSLAGPNQPQHF. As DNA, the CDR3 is TGTGCCAGCAGCTTATCGCTTGCGGGGCCTAATCAGCCCCAGCATTTT. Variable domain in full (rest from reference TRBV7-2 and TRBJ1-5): GAGVSQSPSNKVTEKGKDVELRCDPISGHTALYWYRQSLGQGLEFLIYFQGNSAPDKSGLPSDRFSAERTGGSVSTLTIQRTQQEDSAVYLCASSLSLAGPNQPQHFGDGTRLSIL.

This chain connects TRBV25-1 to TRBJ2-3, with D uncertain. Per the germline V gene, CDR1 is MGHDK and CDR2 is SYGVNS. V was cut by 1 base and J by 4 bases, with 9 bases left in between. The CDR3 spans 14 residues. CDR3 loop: CASSEFEVSDTQYF. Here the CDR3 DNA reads TGTGCCAGCAGTGAATTCGAGGTTTCAGATACGCAGTATTTT.

Here the CDR3 reads CASTKGQGSYEQYF. The CDR3 DNA follows: TGTGCCAGCACTAAGGGACAGGGTTCCTACGAGCAGTACTTC. This chain uses TRBV2 with TRBJ2-7; TRBD1 matches 9 bases. Germline V gene sequence: CDR1 SNHLY, CDR2 FYNNEI. CDR3 length equals 14 residues. V trimming: 7 bases; J trimming: 1 base; junction bases outside the gene matches: 5.

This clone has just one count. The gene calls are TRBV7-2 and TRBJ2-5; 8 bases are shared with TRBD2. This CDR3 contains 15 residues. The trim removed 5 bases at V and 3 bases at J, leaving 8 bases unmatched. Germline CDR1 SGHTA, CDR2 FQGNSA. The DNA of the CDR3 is TGTGCCAGCAGCGTCGGGGGGCGGGGGGAAGAGACCCAGTACTTC. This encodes CASSVGGRGEETQYF.

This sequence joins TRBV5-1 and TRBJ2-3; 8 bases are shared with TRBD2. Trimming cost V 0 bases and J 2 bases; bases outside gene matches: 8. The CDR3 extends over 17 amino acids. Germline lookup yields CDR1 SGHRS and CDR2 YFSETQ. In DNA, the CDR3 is TGCGCCAGCAGCTTGGCCTCTGCTAGCGGGTTCACAGATACGCAGTATTTT. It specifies CASSLASASGFTDTQYF.

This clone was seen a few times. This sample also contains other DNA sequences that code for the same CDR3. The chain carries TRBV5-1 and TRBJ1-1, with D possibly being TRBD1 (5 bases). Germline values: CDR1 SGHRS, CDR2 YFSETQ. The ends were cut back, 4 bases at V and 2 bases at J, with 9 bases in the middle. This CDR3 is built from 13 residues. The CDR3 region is CASSGQGNTEAFF. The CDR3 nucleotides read TGCGCCAGCAGCGGTCAGGGAAACACTGAAGCTTTCTTT.

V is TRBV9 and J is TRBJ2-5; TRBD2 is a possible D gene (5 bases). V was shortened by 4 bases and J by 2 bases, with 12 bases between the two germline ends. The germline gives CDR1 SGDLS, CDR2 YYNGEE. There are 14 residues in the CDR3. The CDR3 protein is CASSLGRRQETQYF. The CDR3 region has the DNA TGTGCCAGCAGCCTTGGACGGAGGCAAGAGACCCAGTACTTC.

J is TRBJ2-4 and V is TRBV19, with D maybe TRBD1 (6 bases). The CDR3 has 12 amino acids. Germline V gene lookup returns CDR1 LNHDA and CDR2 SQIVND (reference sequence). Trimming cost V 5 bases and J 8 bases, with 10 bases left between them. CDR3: CASSHRVDIQYF. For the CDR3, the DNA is TGTGCCAGTAGTCACAGGGTGGACATTCAGTACTTC. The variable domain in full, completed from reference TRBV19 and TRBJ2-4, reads DGGITQSPKYLFRKEGQNVTLSCEQNLNHDAMYWYRQDPGQGLRLIYYSQIVNDFQKGDIAEGYSVSREKKESFPLTVTSAQKNPTAFYLCASSHRVDIQYFGAGTRLSVL.

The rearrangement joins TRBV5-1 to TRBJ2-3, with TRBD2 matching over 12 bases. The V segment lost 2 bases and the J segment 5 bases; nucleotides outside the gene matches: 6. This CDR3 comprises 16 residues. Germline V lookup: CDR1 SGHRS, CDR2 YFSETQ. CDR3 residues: CASSFQTSGGKDTQYF. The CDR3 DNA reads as TGCGCCAGCAGCTTCCAAACTAGCGGGGGGAAAGATACGCAGTATTTT.

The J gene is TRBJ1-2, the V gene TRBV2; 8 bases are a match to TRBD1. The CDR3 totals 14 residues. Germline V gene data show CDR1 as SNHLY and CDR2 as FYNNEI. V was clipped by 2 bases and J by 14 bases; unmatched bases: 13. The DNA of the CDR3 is TGTGCCAGCAGTGAACCGGGACAGGACCTTCGGTCGACCTTC. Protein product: CASSEPGQDLRSTF.

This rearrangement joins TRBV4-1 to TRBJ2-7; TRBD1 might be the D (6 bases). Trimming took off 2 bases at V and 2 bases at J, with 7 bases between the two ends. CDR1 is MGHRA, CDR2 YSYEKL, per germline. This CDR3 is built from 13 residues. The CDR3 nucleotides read TGCGCCAGCAGCCAAACAGGGACCTACGAGCAGTACTTC. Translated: CASSQTGTYEQYF.